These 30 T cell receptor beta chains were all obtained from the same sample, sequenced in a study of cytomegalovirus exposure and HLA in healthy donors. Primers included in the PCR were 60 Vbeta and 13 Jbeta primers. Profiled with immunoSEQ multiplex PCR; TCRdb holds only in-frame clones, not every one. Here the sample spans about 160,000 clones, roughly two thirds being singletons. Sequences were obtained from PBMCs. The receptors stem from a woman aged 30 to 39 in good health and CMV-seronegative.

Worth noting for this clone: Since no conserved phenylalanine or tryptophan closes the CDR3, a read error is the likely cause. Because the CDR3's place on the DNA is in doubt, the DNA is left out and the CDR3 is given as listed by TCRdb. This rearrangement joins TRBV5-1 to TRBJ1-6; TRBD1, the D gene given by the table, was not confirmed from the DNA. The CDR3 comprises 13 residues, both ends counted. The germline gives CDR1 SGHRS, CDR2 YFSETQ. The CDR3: CASSGSLGQWLAG.

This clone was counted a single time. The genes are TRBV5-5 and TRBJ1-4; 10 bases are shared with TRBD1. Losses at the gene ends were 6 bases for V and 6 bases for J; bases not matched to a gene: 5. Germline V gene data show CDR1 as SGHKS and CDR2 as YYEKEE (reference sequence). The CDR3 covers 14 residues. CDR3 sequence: CASKWGTGDEKLFF. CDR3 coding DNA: TGTGCCAGCAAATGGGGGACAGGGGATGAAAAACTGTTTTTT.

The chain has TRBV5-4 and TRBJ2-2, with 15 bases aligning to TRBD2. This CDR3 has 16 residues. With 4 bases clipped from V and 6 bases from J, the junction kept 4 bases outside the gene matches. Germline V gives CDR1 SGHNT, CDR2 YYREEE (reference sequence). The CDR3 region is CASSPWTSGRAGELFF. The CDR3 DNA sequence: TGTGCCAGCAGCCCCTGGACTAGCGGGAGGGCCGGGGAGCTGTTTTTT.

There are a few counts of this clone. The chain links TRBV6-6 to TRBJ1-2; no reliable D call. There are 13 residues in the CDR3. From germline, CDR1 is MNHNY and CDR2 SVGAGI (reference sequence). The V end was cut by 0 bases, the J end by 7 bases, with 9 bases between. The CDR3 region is CASSYSRLAGYTF. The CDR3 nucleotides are TGTGCCAGCAGTTACTCCAGGTTGGCTGGCTACACCTTC.

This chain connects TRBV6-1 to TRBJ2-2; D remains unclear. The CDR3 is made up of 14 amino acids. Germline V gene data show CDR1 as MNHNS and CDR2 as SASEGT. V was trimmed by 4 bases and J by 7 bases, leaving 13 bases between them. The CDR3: CASSVVRSDGELFF. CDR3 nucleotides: TGTGCCAGCAGTGTAGTAAGATCTGACGGGGAGCTGTTTTTT.

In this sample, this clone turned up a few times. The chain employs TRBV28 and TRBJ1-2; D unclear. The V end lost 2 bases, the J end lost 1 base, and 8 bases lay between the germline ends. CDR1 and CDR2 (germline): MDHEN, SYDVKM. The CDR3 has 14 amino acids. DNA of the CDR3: TGTGCCAGCAGTTTACCGCACAGTAACTATGGCTACACCTTC. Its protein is CASSLPHSNYGYTF.

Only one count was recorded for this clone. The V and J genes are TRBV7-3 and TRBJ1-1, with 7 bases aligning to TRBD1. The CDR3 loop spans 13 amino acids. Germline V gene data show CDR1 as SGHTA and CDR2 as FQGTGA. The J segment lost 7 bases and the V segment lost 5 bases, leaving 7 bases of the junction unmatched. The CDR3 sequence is CASSQGGLHEAFF. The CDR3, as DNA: TGTGCCAGCAGCCAGGGGGGCCTGCATGAAGCTTTCTTT. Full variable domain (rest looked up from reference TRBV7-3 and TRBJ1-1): GAGVSQTPSNKVTEKGKYVELRCDPISGHTALYWYRQSLGQGPEFLIYFQGTGAADDSGLPNDRFFAVRPEGSVSTLKIQRTERGDSAVYLCASSQGGLHEAFFGQGTRLTVV.

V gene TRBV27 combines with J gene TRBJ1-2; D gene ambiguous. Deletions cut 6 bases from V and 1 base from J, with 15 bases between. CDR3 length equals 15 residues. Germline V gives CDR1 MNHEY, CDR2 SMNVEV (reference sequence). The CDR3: CASSLRGLSNYGYTF. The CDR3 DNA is TGTGCCAGCAGCCTCCGAGGACTGAGTAACTATGGCTACACCTTC.

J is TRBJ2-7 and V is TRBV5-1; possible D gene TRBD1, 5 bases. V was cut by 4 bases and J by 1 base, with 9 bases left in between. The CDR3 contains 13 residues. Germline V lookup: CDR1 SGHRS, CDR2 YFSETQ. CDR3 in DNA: TGCGCCAGCAGCACCAGGGTATCCTACGAGCAGTACTTC. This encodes CASSTRVSYEQYF.

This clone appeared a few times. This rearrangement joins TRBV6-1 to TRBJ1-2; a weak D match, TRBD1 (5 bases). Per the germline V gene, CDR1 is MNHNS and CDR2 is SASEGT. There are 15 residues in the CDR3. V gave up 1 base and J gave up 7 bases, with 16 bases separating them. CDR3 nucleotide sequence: TGTGCCAGCAGTGAAGACGGCCAAGGCGGGACTGGCTACACCTTC. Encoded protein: CASSEDGQGGTGYTF.

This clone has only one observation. The CDR3 DNA is TGTGCCAGCAGCTTGACAGGTCCTTACGAGCAGTACTTC. Protein product: CASSLTGPYEQYF. The gene calls are TRBV5-6 and TRBJ2-7; D perhaps matches TRBD1 (5 bases). This CDR3 contains 13 residues. V dropped 1 base and J dropped 4 bases, with 9 bases sitting between them. CDR1 and CDR2 (germline): SGHDT, YYEEEE.

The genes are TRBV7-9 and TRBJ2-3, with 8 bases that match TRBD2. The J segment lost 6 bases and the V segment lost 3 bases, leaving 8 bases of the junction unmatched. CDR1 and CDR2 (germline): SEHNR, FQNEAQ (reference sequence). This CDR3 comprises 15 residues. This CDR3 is CASSFYSGAGDTQYF. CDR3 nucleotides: TGTGCCAGCAGCTTCTATAGCGGGGCCGGGGATACGCAGTATTTT.

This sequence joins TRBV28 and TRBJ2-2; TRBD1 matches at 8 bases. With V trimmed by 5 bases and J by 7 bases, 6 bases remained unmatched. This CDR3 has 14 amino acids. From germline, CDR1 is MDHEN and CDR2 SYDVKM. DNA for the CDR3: TGTGCCAGCAGTCCAGGGGGCGCGGGCGGGGAGCTGTTTTTT. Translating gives CASSPGGAGGELFF.

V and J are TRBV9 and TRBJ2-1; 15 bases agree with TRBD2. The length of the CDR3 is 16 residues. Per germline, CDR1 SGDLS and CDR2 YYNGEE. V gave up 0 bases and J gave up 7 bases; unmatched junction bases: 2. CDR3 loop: CASSVVGTSGRNEQFF. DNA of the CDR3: TGTGCCAGCAGCGTAGTAGGGACTAGCGGGAGGAATGAGCAGTTCTTC.

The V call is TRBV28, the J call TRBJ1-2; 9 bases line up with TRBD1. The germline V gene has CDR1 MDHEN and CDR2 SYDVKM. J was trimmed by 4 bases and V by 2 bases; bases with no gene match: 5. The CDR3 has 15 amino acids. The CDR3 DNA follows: TGTGCCAGCAGTTTAAGGGAGGGACAGGGCTATGGCTACACCTTC. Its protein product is CASSLREGQGYGYTF.

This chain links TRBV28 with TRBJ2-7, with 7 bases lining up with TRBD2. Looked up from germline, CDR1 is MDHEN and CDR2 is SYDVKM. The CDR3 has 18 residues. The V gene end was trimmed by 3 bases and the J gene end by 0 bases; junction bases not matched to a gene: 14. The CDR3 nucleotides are TGTGCCAGCAGTTTGGGGGGGAGGATCCTAAGTGCCTCCTACGAGCAGTACTTC. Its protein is CASSLGGRILSASYEQYF. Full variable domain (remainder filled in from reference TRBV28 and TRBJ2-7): DVKVTQSSRYLVKRTGEKVFLECVQDMDHENMFWYRQDPGLGLRLIYFSYDVKMKEKGDIPEGYSVSREKKERFSLILESASTNQTSMYLCASSLGGRILSASYEQYFGPGTRLTVT.

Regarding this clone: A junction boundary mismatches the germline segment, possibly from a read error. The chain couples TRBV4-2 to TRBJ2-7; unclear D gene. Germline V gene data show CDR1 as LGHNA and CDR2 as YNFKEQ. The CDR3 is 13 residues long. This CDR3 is CASSQVEAPVIHF. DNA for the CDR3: TGTGCCAGCAGCCAAGTGGAAGCGCCGGTTATCCACTTC.

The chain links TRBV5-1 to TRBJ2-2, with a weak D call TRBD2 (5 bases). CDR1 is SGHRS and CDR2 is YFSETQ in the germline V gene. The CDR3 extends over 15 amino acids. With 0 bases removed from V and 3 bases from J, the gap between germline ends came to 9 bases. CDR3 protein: CASSLDGRDTGELFF. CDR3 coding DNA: TGCGCCAGCAGCTTGGATGGGCGGGACACCGGGGAGCTGTTTTTT.

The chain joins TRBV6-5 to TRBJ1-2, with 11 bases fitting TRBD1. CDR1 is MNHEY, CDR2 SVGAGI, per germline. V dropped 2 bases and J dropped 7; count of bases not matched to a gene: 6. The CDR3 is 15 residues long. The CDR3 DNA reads TGTGCCAGCAGTTACCCCGGACAGGGGGCACTTGGCTACACCTTC. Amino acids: CASSYPGQGALGYTF.

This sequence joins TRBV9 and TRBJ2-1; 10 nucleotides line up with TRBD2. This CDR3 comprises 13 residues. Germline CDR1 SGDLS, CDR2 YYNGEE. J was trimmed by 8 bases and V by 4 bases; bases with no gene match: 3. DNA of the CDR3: TGTGCCAGCAGCATCGGACTAGCGGATGAGCAGTTCTTC. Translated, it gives CASSIGLADEQFF.

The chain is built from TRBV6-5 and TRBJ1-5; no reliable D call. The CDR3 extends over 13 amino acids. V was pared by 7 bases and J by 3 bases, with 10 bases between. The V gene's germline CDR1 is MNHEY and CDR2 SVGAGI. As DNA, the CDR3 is TGTGCCAGCACGGCAGGTCACAATCAGCCCCAGCATTTT. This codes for CASTAGHNQPQHF.

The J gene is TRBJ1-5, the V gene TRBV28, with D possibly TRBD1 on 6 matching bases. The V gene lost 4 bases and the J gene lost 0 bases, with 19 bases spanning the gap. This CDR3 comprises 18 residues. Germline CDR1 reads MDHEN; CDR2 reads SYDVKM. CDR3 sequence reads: CASSSPTRGGYSNQPQHF. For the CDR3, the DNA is TGTGCCAGCAGTTCCCCAACGAGGGGGGGGTATAGCAATCAGCCCCAGCATTTT. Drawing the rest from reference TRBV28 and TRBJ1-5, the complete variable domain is DVKVTQSSRYLVKRTGEKVFLECVQDMDHENMFWYRQDPGLGLRLIYFSYDVKMKEKGDIPEGYSVSREKKERFSLILESASTNQTSMYLCASSSPTRGGYSNQPQHFGDGTRLSIL.

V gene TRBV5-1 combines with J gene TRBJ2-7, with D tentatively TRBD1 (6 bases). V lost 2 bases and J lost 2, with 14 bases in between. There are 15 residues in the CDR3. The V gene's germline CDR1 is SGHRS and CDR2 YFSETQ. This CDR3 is CASSFTGTNTYEQYF. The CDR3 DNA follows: TGCGCCAGCAGCTTTACCGGGACAAATACCTACGAGCAGTACTTC.

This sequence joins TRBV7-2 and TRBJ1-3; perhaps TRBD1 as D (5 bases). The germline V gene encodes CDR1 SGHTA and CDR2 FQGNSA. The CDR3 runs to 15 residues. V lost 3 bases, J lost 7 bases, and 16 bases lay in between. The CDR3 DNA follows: TGTGCCAGCAGCTTCGCCGGGGGTTTGGGGAACACCATATATTTT. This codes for CASSFAGGLGNTIYF. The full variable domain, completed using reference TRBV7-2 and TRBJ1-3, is GAGVSQSPSNKVTEKGKDVELRCDPISGHTALYWYRQSLGQGLEFLIYFQGNSAPDKSGLPSDRFSAERTGGSVSTLTIQRTQQEDSAVYLCASSFAGGLGNTIYFGEGSWLTVV.

The CDR3 protein is CASSASGSSYNEQFF. The DNA for the CDR3 is TGCGCCAGCAGCGCTAGCGGAAGCTCCTACAATGAGCAGTTCTTC. This rearrangement joins TRBV5-1 to TRBJ2-1; 7 positions match TRBD2. V shed 4 bases and J 0 bases; nucleotides not matched to a gene: 4. CDR1 and CDR2 from the germline V gene are SGHRS and YFSETQ. The CDR3 length is 15 residues.

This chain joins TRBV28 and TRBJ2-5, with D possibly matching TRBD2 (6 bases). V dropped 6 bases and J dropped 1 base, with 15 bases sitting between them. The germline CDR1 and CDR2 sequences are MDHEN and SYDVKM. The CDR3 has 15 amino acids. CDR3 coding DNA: TGTGCCAGCAGCCCCCGGGGACTGCCCCAAGAGACCCAGTACTTC. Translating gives CASSPRGLPQETQYF. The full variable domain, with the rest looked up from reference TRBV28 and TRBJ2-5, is DVKVTQSSRYLVKRTGEKVFLECVQDMDHENMFWYRQDPGLGLRLIYFSYDVKMKEKGDIPEGYSVSREKKERFSLILESASTNQTSMYLCASSPRGLPQETQYFGPGTRLLVL.

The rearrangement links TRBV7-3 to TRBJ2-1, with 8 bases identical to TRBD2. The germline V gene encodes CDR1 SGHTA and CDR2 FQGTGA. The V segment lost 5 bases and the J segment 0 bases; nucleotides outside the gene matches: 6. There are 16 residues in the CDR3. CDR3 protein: CASSLSGTSSYNEQFF. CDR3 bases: TGTGCCAGCAGCCTGTCCGGGACTAGCTCCTACAATGAGCAGTTCTTC.

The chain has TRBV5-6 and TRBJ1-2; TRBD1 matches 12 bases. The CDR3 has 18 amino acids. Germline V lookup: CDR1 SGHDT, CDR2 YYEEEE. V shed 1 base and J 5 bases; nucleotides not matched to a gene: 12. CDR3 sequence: CASSLLGTGGSIGYGYTF. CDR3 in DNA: TGTGCCAGCAGCTTGCTCGGGACAGGGGGCTCTATCGGGTATGGCTACACCTTC. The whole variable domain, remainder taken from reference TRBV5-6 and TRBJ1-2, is DAGVTQSPTHLIKTRGQQVTLRCSPKSGHDTVSWYQQALGQGPQFIFQYYEEEERQRGNFPDRFSGHQFPNYSSELNVNALLLGDSALYLCASSLLGTGGSIGYGYTFGSGTRLTVV.

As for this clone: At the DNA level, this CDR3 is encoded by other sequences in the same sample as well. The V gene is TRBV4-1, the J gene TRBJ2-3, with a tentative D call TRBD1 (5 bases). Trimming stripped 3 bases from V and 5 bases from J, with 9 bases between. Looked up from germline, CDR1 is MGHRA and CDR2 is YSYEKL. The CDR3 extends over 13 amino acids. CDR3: CASSQQGLDTQYF. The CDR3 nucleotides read TGCGCCAGCAGCCAGCAGGGATTAGATACGCAGTATTTT.

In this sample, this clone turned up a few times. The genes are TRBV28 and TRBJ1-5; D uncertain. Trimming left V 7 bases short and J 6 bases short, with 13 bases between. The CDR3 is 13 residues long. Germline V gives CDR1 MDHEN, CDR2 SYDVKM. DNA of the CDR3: TGTGCCAGCAAAACGACTCTCTCTCAGCCCCAGCATTTT. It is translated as CASKTTLSQPQHF.